One sample yielded the 17 T cell receptor beta chains listed below, sequenced in a study of cytomegalovirus exposure and HLA in healthy donors. The PCR ran on 60 Vbeta and 13 Jbeta primers. Measured with immunoSEQ multiplex PCR; TCRdb has only the in-frame clones, and not every one. The sample lists roughly 110,000 clones, 65% to 75% occurring once. Input material: PBMCs. All receptors come from a man aged 25-40 years in good health and CMV-seropositive.

CDR3 DNA: TGTGCCAGCAGTTCAGCGGGGGCCTACAATGAGCAGTTCTTC. Protein product: CASSSAGAYNEQFF. The genes are TRBV27 and TRBJ2-1; 8 bases align to TRBD2. CDR3 length: 14 amino acids. After removal of 4 bases from V and 2 bases from J, the junction contained 1 base not matched to a gene. Germline V CDR1 and CDR2: MNHEY, SMNVEV (reference sequence).

The V and J genes are TRBV2 and TRBJ1-5; no firm D call. The CDR3 spans 13 residues. Trimming shortened V by 3 bases and J by 4 bases, and 7 bases separated the two germline ends. The germline gives CDR1 SNHLY, CDR2 FYNNEI. The CDR3 nucleotides read TGTGCCAGCAGTGATGAGGGTAATCAGCCCCAGCATTTT. As protein: CASSDEGNQPQHF.

This clone was seen ten or more times. V usage is TRBV5-4 and J usage is TRBJ1-2; a possible D gene is TRBD1 (6 bases). V lost 2 bases, J lost 4 bases, and 21 bases lay in between. Looked up from germline, CDR1 is SGHNT and CDR2 is YYREEE (reference sequence). This CDR3 has 17 amino acids. Here the CDR3 DNA reads TGTGCCAGCAGCTTATCCCCTAGCCGGGACAAGGTCTATGGCTACACCTTC. Translated, it gives CASSLSPSRDKVYGYTF.

This chain connects TRBV4-1 to TRBJ1-5, with D perhaps TRBD1 (5 bases). The CDR3 is made up of 13 amino acids. V dropped 4 bases and J dropped 9 bases, with 13 bases sitting between them. CDR1 is MGHRA and CDR2 is YSYEKL in the germline V gene. CDR3 in DNA: TGCGCCAGCAGCCCGGACATCCTGAGGCCCCAGCATTTT. Amino acids: CASSPDILRPQHF.

The chain recombines TRBV5-6 with TRBJ2-7; tentatively, D is TRBD1 (5 bases). The CDR3 extends over 16 amino acids. V was clipped by 5 bases and J by 0 bases, with 18 bases between them. Germline assignment: CDR1 SGHDT and CDR2 YYEEEE. The CDR3 bases are TGTGCCAGCAGTTTTAAGATGACAGTGGACTCCTACGAGCAGTACTTC. It specifies CASSFKMTVDSYEQYF.

In this sample, this clone turned up once. The V gene is TRBV29-1, the J gene TRBJ1-1; D is perhaps TRBD1 (5 bases). V lost 4 bases and J lost 1, with 10 bases in between. Germline CDR1 and CDR2: SQVTM and ANQGSEA. The CDR3 runs 13 residues. CDR3 region: CSVVGRGNTEAFF. The CDR3 DNA sequence: TGCAGCGTTGTCGGAAGGGGGAACACTGAAGCTTTCTTT.

In the case of this clone: Additional DNA sequences in this sample encode the identical CDR3. This sequence joins TRBV18 and TRBJ1-1; unclear D gene. Looked up from germline, CDR1 is KGHSH and CDR2 is LQKENI. The CDR3 has 15 residues. The germline V and J ends were trimmed by 2 bases and 3 bases, with 13 bases remaining between them. CDR3 DNA: TGTGCCAGCTCACCAGGGAGGGTTAGGGACACTGAAGCTTTCTTT. Translated, it gives CASSPGRVRDTEAFF.

J is TRBJ1-1 and V is TRBV4-3; 8 bases are shared with TRBD1. CDR1 is LGHNA and CDR2 is YSLEER in the germline V gene. V trimming: 0 bases; J trimming: 11 bases; junction bases outside the gene matches: 20. The length of the CDR3 is 18 residues. CDR3 nucleotide sequence: TGCGCCAGCAGCCAAGATCGGACCAACCAGGGGGCCCGGGCGTATGCTTTCTTT. Protein product: CASSQDRTNQGARAYAFF.

The rearrangement uses TRBV7-6 and TRBJ1-1, with 8 bases aligning to TRBD1. The CDR3 runs to 18 residues. The germline V gene has CDR1 SGHVS and CDR2 FNYEAQ. J gave up 3 bases and V 4 bases, and 16 bases lay outside the gene matches. CDR3 in DNA: TGTGCCAGCAGCTCGGCGGGGAACAGGGGGTGGGCGGACACTGAAGCTTTCTTT. This gives the protein CASSSAGNRGWADTEAFF. Based on the CDR3 plus reference TRBV7-6 and TRBJ1-1, the full variable domain is GAGVSQSPRYKVTKRGQDVALRCDPISGHVSLYWYRQALGQGPEFLTYFNYEAQQDKSGLPNDRFSAERPEGSISTLTIQRTEQRDSAMYRCASSSAGNRGWADTEAFFGQGTRLTVV.

The gene calls are TRBV14 and TRBJ2-3, with TRBD1 matching over 10 bases. The CDR3 runs to 15 residues. Trimming at V came to 4 bases and at J to 4 bases, leaving 5 bases not matched to a gene. Germline CDR1 SGHDN, CDR2 FVKESK. In DNA, the CDR3 is TGTGCCAGCAGCCGGCCCGGACAGGGGGCAGATACGCAGTATTTT. Translation: CASSRPGQGADTQYF.

The V gene is TRBV5-7, the J gene TRBJ1-3, with 9 bases identical to TRBD1. TRBV5-7 falls under the ORF class, with uncertain function. This CDR3 comprises 17 residues. V lost 4 bases and J lost 2; bases outside the gene matches: 10. CDR3: CASSGGTGRCPGNTIYF. The DNA for the CDR3 is TGTGCCAGCAGCGGTGGGACAGGGAGGTGTCCTGGAAACACCATATATTTT.

The chain recombines TRBV7-2 with TRBJ2-3, with D maybe TRBD1 (6 bases). Trimming left V 4 bases short and J 6 bases short, with 20 bases between. This CDR3 comprises 16 residues. CDR1 and CDR2 (germline): SGHTA, FQGNSA. The CDR3 region is CASSSGQKGPRDTQYF. The CDR3 DNA is TGTGCCAGCAGCTCTGGACAGAAGGGGCCCCGGGATACGCAGTATTTT.

This chain joins TRBV6-1 and TRBJ2-3; 8 bases match TRBD2. The V segment lost 6 bases and the J segment 5 bases; nucleotides outside the gene matches: 10. This CDR3 comprises 15 residues. The germline V gene has CDR1 MNHNS and CDR2 SASEGT. For the CDR3, the DNA is TGTGCCAGCAGCCCCCTGGAGCGGGGGTTAGATACGCAGTATTTT. Translated: CASSPLERGLDTQYF.

The chain uses TRBV30 and TRBJ1-1; 7 nucleotides agree with TRBD1. Germline values: CDR1 GTSNPN, CDR2 SVGIG (reference sequence). The trim removed 5 bases at V and 1 base at J, leaving 7 bases unmatched. The CDR3 totals 14 residues. The CDR3 here is CAWVPGQRNTEAFF. The CDR3, as DNA: TGTGCCTGGGTGCCGGGACAGCGGAACACTGAAGCTTTCTTT.

This clone was counted only a few times. This chain links TRBV5-4 with TRBJ2-3; 7 bases line up with TRBD2. The CDR3 runs 16 residues. Germline values: CDR1 SGHNT, CDR2 YYREEE (reference sequence). Germline trimming cut 4 bases from V and 0 bases from J; bases unmatched to any gene: 8. This CDR3 is CASSPRGLTSTDTQYF. The CDR3 region has the DNA TGTGCCAGCAGCCCACGGGGACTAACTAGCACAGATACGCAGTATTTT.

This clone occurred a few times. This chain uses TRBV10-2 with TRBJ1-1, with D possibly TRBD1 on 6 matching bases. Trimming cost V 6 bases and J 1 base, with 15 bases left between them. There are 15 residues in the CDR3. The germline V gene has CDR1 WSHSY and CDR2 SAAADI. The CDR3 here is CASSPRQDPNTEAFF. In nucleotides, the CDR3 is TGCGCCAGCAGCCCGAGACAGGACCCGAACACTGAAGCTTTCTTT.

This clone was found a few times. The rearrangement links TRBV10-3 to TRBJ2-7; TRBD1 is a possible D gene (8 bases). Trimming took off 11 bases at V and 5 bases at J, with 13 bases between the two ends. CDR3 size: 11 residues. Per the germline V gene, CDR1 is ENHRY and CDR2 is SYGVKD. Written as DNA, the CDR3 is TGTGCCGCCACAGGGGGGGACGAGCAGTACTTC. This codes for CAATGGDEQYF.